The rows below give T cell receptor beta chains drawn from one sample of a study of graft-versus-host responses after intestinal transplantation. No antigens are known for them. TCRdb's copy holds only in-frame clones and misses some; the assay was immunoSEQ multiplex PCR. Of some 92,000 clones detected, roughly 92% appear once; the ten largest clones hold less than 0.4%. Sequences were derived from unstimulated CD4+ T cells sorted from spleen or lymph node cells, sampled before intestinal transplant. The receptor source for this set is a human donor who received an intestinal transplant. Each CDR3 is given with its conserved first and last residue. D genes are given only for firm matches. The size entry is marked missing in some rows and otherwise reads once, few, many or a size class.

D	V	size	J	CDR3	DNA
TRBD1	TRBV19	NA	TRBJ2-1	CASSRTGNEQFF	TGTGCCAGTAGCCGGACAGGGAATGAGCAGTTCTTC
TRBD1	TRBV30	NA	TRBJ2-7	CAWGQGISYEQYF	TGTGCCTGGGGACAGGGAATCTCCTACGAGCAGTACTTC
NA	TRBV5-1	NA	TRBJ1-2	CASSADMFNYGYTF	TGCGCCAGCAGCGCCGATATGTTTAACTATGGCTACACCTTC
TRBD1	TRBV27	NA	TRBJ2-1	CASSDRDRVYNEQFF	TGTGCCAGCAGTGACCGGGACAGGGTCTACAATGAGCAGTTCTTC
NA	TRBV27	NA	TRBJ1-2	CASRLGTHWDYGYTF	TGTGCCAGCAGACTCGGGACGCATTGGGACTATGGCTACACCTTC
TRBD2	TRBV5-8	NA	TRBJ2-5	CASSPQLGSGAQETQYF	TGTGCCAGCAGCCCCCAGTTGGGGAGCGGGGCTCAAGAGACCCAGTACTTC
TRBD2	TRBV7-2	NA	TRBJ2-1	CASSLMGLAVLSYNEQFF	TGTGCCAGCAGCTTGATGGGACTAGCGGTCCTGTCCTACAATGAGCAGTTCTTC
NA	TRBV14	NA	TRBJ2-1	CASSQVRGRPPYNEQFF	TGTGCCAGCAGCCAAGTTAGAGGGCGCCCTCCCTACAATGAGCAGTTCTTC
TRBD1	TRBV7-6	NA	TRBJ2-2	CASSNPFRRTGETGELFF	TGTGCCAGCAGTAATCCCTTCCGGCGGACAGGGGAGACCGGGGAGCTGTTTTTT
NA	TRBV6-1	NA	TRBJ1-1	CASYGRGDTEAFF	TGTGCCAGCTACGGACGGGGGGACACTGAAGCTTTCTTT
NA	TRBV19	NA	TRBJ2-7	CASSRDTTYEQYF	TGTGCCAGTAGTCGGGACACTACCTACGAGCAGTACTTC
NA	TRBV25-1	NA	TRBJ1-4	CASSLAEGEKLFF	TGTGCCAGCAGTTTGGCCGAGGGAGAAAAACTGTTTTTT
NA	TRBV5-1	once	TRBJ2-1	CASSLGSMENEQFF	TGCGCCAGCAGCTTGGGGTCAATGGAAAATGAGCAGTTCTTC
NA	TRBV5-5	NA	TRBJ2-6	CASSLAEGAGANVLTF	TGTGCCAGCAGCTTGGCCGAGGGGGCTGGGGCCAACGTCCTGACTTTC
NA	TRBV10-1	NA	TRBJ2-1	CASSENGAGSSYNEQFF	TGCGCCAGCAGTGAGAACGGCGCGGGGAGCTCCTACAATGAGCAGTTCTTC
NA	TRBV30	NA	TRBJ1-3	CAWSHRRGGSGNTIYF	TGTGCCTGGAGCCACCGCAGGGGCGGCTCTGGAAACACCATATATTTT
TRBD1	TRBV6-5	NA	TRBJ1-1	CASRDRGLTEAFF	TGTGCCAGCAGGGACAGGGGTCTCACTGAAGCTTTCTTT
NA	TRBV6-5	NA	TRBJ1-1	CASSSKAGRLNTEAFF	TGTGCCAGCAGTTCCAAGGCGGGCAGGCTGAACACTGAAGCTTTCTTT
TRBD1	TRBV5-1	NA	TRBJ1-1	CASSLDRGSGTEAFF	TGCGCCAGCAGCTTGGACAGGGGATCGGGCACTGAAGCTTTCTTT
NA	TRBV19	NA	TRBJ2-2	CASKEVRPTGTANTGELFF	TGTGCCAGTAAAGAAGTCCGACCCACAGGTACGGCGAACACCGGGGAGCTGTTTTTT
NA	TRBV5-1	once	TRBJ1-6	CASSSGAISRSSSYNSPLHF	TGCGCCAGCAGCTCCGGAGCAATATCCCGATCGAGCTCCTATAATTCACCCCTCCACTTT
NA	TRBV28	once	TRBJ1-4	CASSDRPGNEKLFF	TGTGCCAGCAGTGATCGACCCGGTAATGAAAAACTGTTTTTT